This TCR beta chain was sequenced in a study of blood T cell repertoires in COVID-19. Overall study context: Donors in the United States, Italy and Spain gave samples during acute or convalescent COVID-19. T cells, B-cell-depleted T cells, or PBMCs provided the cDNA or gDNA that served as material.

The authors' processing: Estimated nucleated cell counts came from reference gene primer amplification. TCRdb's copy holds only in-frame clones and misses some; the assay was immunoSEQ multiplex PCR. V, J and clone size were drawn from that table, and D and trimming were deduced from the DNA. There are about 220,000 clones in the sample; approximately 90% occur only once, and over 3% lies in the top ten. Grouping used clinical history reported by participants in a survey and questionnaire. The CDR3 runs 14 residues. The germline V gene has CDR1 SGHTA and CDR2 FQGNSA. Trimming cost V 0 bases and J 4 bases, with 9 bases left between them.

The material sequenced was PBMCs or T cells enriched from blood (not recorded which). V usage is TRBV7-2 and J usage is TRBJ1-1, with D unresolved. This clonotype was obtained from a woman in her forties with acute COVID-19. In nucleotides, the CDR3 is TGTGCCAGCAGCTTAGCGCGGGGAGGCACTGAAGCTTTCTTT. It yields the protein CASSLARGGTEAFF.